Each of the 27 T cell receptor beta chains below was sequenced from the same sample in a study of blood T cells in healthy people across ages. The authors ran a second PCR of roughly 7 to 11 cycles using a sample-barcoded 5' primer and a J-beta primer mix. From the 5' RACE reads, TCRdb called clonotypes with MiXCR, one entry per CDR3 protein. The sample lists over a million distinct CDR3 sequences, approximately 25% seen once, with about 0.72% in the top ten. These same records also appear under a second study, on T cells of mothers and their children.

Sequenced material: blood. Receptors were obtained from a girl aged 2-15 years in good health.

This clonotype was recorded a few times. Written as DNA, the CDR3 is TGTGCCAGCAGCTTCGTTTTGAGGGGCAGCCTTAGTGGCTACACCTTC. As protein: CASSFVLRGSLSGYTF. This sequence joins TRBV5-6 and TRBJ1-2, with a tentative D call TRBD1 (5 bases). This CDR3 spans 16 amino acids. The germline V and J ends were trimmed by 2 bases and 7 bases, with 21 bases remaining between them. Germline assignment: CDR1 SGHDT and CDR2 YYEEEE. The full variable domain, with the rest looked up from reference TRBV5-6 and TRBJ1-2, is DAGVTQSPTHLIKTRGQQVTLRCSPKSGHDTVSWYQQALGQGPQFIFQYYEEEERQRGNFPDRFSGHQFPNYSSELNVNALLLGDSALYLCASSFVLRGSLSGYTFGSGTRLTVV.

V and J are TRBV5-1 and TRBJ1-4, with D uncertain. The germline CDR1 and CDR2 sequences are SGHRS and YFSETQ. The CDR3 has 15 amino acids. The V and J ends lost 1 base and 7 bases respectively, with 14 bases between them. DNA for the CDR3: TGCGCCAGCAGCTTGCTGACACCGCAACTTGAAAAACTGTTTTTT. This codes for CASSLLTPQLEKLFF.

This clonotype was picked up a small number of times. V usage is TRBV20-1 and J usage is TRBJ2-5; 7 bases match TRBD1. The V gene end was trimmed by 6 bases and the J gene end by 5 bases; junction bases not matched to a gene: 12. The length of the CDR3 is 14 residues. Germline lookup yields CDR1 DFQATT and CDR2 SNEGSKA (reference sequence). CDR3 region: CSAQSTGSGETQYF. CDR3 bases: TGCAGTGCACAATCGACAGGGTCCGGGGAGACCCAGTACTTC.

In DNA, the CDR3 is TGCAGCGTTGAAGATAGGGAGGATCAAGAGACCCAGTACTTC. Amino acid sequence: CSVEDREDQETQYF. This chain joins TRBV29-1 and TRBJ2-5, with D possibly matching TRBD2 (6 bases). The germline gives CDR1 SQVTM, CDR2 ANQGSEA. With 0 bases removed from V and 2 bases from J, the gap between germline ends came to 10 bases. The CDR3 runs to 14 residues. Based on the CDR3 plus reference TRBV29-1 and TRBJ2-5, the full variable domain is SAVISQKPSRDICQRGTSLTIQCQVDSQVTMMFWYRQQPGQSLTLIATANQGSEATYESGFVIDKFPISRPNLTFSTLTVSNMSPEDSSIYLCSVEDREDQETQYFGPGTRLLVL.

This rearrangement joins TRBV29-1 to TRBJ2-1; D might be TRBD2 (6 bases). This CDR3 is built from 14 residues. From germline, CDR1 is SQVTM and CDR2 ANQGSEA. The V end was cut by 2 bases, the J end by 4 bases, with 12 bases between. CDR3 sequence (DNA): TGCAGCGTTGAATCGGCGGGGAAATACAATGAGCAGTTCTTC. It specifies CSVESAGKYNEQFF.

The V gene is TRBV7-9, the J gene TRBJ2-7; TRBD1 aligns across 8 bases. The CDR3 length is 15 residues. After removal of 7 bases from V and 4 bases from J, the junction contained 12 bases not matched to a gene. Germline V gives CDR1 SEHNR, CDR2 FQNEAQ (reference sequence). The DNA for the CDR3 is TGTGCCAGCACCCCCGGACAGGGAATTAAGTACGAGCAGTACTTC. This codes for CASTPGQGIKYEQYF.

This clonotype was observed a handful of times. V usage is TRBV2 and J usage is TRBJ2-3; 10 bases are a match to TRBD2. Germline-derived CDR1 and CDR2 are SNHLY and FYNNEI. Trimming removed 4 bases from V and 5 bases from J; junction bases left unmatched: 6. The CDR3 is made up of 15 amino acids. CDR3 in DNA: TGTGCCAGCAGTGTAACAGCGGGAGGGGGAGATACGCAGTATTTT. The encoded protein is CASSVTAGGGDTQYF.

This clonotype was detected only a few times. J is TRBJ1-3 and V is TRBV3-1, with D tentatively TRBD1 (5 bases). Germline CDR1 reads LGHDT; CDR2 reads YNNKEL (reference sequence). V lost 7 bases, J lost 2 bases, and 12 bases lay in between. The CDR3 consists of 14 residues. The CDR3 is CASKQEAAGNTIYF. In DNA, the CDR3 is TGTGCCAGCAAACAGGAGGCCGCTGGAAACACCATATATTTT.

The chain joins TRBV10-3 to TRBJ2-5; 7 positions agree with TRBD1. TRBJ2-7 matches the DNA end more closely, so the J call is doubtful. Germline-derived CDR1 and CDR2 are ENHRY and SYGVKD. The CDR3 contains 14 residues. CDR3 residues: CAISEGTEYYEQYF. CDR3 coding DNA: TGTGCCATCAGTGAGGGGACAGAGTACTACGAGCAGTACTTC.

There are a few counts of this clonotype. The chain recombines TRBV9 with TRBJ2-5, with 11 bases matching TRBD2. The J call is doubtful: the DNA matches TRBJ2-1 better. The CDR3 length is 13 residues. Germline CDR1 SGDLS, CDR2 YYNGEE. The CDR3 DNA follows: TGTGCCACCTCGGGACTAGCGGACAATGAGCAGTTCTTC. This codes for CATSGLADNEQFF.

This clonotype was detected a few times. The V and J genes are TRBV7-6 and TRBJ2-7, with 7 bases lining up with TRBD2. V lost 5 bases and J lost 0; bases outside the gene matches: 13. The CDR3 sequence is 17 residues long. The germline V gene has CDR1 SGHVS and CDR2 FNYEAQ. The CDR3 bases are TGTGCCAGCAGCCCCGGGACTAAAGGTGGCGGCTCCTACGAGCAGTACTTC. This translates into CASSPGTKGGGSYEQYF.

The CDR3 bases are TGCGCCAGCAGATCAGGGACAGGGGGCCCAAATGAGCAGTTCTTC. It encodes CASRSGTGGPNEQFF. This chain uses TRBV5-1 with TRBJ2-1, with TRBD1 matching 12 bases. Germline CDR1 SGHRS, CDR2 YFSETQ. The J segment lost 7 bases and the V segment lost 5 bases, leaving 7 bases of the junction unmatched. This CDR3 contains 15 residues. Supplemented by reference TRBV5-1 and TRBJ2-1, the full variable domain reads KAGVTQTPRYLIKTRGQQVTLSCSPISGHRSVSWYQQTPGQGLQFLFEYFSETQRNKGNFPGRFSGRQFSNSRSEMNVSTLELGDSALYLCASRSGTGGPNEQFFGPGTRLTVL.

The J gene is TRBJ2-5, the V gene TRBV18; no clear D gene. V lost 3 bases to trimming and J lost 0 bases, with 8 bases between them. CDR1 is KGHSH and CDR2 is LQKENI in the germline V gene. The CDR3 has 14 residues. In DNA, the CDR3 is TGTGCCAGCTCACCTGATGGGGACCAAGAGACCCAGTACTTC. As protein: CASSPDGDQETQYF. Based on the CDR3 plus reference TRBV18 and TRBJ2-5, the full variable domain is NAGVMQNPRHLVRRRGQEARLRCSPMKGHSHVYWYRQLPEEGLKFMVYLQKENIIDESGMPKERFSAEFPKEGPSILRIQQVVRGDSAAYFCASSPDGDQETQYFGPGTRLLVL.

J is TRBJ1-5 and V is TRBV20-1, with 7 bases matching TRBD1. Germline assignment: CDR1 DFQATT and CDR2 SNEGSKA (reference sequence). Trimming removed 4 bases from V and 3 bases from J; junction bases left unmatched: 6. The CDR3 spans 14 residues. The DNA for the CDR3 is TGCAGTGCTAAAAGGGACAGCCCCAATCAGCCCCAGCATTTT. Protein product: CSAKRDSPNQPQHF.

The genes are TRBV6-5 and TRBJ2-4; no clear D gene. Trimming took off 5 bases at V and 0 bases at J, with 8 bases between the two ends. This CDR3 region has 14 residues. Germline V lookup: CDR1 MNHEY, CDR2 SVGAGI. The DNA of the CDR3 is TGTGCCAGCAGTCCCAGCCAAGCCAAAAACATTCAGTACTTC. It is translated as CASSPSQAKNIQYF.

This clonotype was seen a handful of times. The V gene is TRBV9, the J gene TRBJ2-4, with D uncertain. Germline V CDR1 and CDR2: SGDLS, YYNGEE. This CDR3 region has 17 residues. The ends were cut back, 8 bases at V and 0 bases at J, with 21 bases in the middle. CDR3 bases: TGTGCCAGTCCAAATTGGACGGACGATCTAGCCAAAAACATTCAGTACTTC. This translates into CASPNWTDDLAKNIQYF.

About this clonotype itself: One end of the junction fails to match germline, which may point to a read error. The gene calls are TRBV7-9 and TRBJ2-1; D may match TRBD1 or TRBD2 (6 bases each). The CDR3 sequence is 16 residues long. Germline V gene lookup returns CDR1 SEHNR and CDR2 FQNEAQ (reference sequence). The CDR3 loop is CASSPRGVASYNERFF. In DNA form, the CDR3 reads TGTGCCAGCAGTCCGAGGGGGGTAGCTTCCTACAATGAGCGGTTCTTC. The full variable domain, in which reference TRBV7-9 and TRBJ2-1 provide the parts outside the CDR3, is DTGVSQNPRHKITKRGQNVTFRCDPISEHNRLYWYRQTLGQGPEFLTYFQNEAQLEKSRLLSDRFSAERPKGSFSTLEIQRTEQGDSAMYLCASSPRGVASYNERFFGPGTRLTVL.

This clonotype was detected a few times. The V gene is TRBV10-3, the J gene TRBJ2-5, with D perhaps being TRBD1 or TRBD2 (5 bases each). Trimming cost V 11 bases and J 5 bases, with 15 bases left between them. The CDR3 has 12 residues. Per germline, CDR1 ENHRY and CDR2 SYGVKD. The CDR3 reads CASRPEGETQYF. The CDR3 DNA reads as TGTGCCTCCCGACCCGAGGGGGAGACCCAGTACTTC.

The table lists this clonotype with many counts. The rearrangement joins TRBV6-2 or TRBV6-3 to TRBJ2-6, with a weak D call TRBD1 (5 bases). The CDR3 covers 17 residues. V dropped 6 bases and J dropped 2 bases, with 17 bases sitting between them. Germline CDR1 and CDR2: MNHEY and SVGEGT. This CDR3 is CASRKRTPIAGANVLTF. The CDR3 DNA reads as TGTGCCAGCAGGAAGAGGACACCCATTGCTGGGGCCAACGTCCTGACTTTC.

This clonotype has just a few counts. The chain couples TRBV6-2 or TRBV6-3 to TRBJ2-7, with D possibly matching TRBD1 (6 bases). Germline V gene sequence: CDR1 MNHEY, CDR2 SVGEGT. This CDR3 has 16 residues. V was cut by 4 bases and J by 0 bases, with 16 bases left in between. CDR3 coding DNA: TGTGCCAGCAGTTTTCAGACAGGTCCCAGCTCCTACGAGCAGTACTTC. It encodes CASSFQTGPSSYEQYF.

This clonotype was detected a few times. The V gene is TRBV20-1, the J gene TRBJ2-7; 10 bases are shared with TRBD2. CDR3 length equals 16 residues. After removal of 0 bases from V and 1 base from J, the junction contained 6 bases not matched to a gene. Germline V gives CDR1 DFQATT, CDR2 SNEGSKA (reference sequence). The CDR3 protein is CSAREASGGVSYEQYF. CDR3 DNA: TGCAGTGCTAGAGAGGCTAGCGGGGGAGTATCCTACGAGCAGTACTTC.

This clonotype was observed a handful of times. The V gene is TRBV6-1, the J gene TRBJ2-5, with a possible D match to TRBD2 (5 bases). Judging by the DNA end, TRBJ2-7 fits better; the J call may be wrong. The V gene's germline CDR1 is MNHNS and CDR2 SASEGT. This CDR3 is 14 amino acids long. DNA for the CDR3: TGTGCCAGCAGTGAAGCTTCGGGGTCGGGCGAGCAGTACTTC. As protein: CASSEASGSGEQYF.

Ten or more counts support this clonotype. This chain's CDR3 is CASSFGPNYGYTF. The CDR3 DNA reads TGTGCCAGCAGTTTTGGGCCTAACTATGGCTACACCTTC. The J gene is TRBJ1-2, the V gene TRBV27; D call uncertain. The CDR3 runs 13 residues. CDR1 MNHEY and CDR2 SMNVEV come from the germline V gene (reference sequence). V dropped 3 bases and J dropped 0 bases, with 5 bases sitting between them.

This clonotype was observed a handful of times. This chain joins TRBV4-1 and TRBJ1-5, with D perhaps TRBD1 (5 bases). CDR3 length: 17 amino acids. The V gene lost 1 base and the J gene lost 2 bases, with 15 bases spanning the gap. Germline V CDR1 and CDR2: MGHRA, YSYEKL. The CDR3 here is CASSQVGTVVGNQPQHF. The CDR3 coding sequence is TGCGCCAGCAGCCAAGTTGGGACGGTAGTTGGCAATCAGCCCCAGCATTTT.

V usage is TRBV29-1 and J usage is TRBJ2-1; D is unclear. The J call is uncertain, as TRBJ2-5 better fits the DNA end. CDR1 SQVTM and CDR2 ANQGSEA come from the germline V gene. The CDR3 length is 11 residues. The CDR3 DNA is TGCAGCGTTTCCACCGAGGAGACCCAGTACTTC. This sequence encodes CSVSTEETQYF.

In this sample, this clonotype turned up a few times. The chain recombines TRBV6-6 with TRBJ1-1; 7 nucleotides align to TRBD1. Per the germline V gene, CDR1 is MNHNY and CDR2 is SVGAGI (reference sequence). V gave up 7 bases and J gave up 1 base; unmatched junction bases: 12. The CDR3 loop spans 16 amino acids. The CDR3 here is CASKELTGRTNTEAFF. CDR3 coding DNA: TGTGCCAGCAAGGAATTGACAGGGCGGACGAACACTGAAGCTTTCTTT.

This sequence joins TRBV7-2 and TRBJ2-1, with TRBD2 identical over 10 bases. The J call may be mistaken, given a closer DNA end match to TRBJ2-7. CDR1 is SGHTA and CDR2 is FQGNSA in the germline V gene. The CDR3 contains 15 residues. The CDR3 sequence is CASTMGLALYYEQYF. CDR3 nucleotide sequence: TGTGCCAGCACCATGGGACTAGCGCTCTACTACGAGCAGTACTTC.